This TCR beta chain appears in the sequencing data of a study of cytomegalovirus exposure and HLA in healthy donors. Study outcomes and limitations: According to the study, some 160 TCR beta chains were cytomegalovirus-associated.

Turning to this clone: Its antigen is not known.

Whereas donors were nominally healthy upon sampling, unrecorded immune exposures were probable. This PCR relied on a set of 60 Vbeta primers and 13 Jbeta primers. Produced via immunoSEQ multiplex PCR; TCRdb's table is partial and in-frame only. This table holds 75,000 to 100,000 clones, about 77% found once. The CDR3 runs to 13 residues. Looked up from germline, CDR1 is SEHNR and CDR2 is FQNEAQ (reference sequence). V was pared by 0 bases and J by 1 base, with 3 bases between. Specimen: PBMCs. This chain connects TRBV7-9 to TRBJ2-5, with D uncertain. This receptor was taken from a man aged 40-49 years in good health and CMV-seronegative. The DNA of the CDR3 is TGTGCCAGCAGCTTAGCCAGCCAAGAGACCCAGTACTTC. Amino acid sequence: CASSLASQETQYF.